This T cell receptor beta chain stems from a study of CD8+CD57+ T cells in acquired aplastic anemia. CD8+CD57+ cell expansion had been shown by flow cytometry in patients chosen for sequencing. Investigators profiled TCR beta VDJ and CDR3 from genomic DNA template. Using its own MiXCR run on the reads, TCRdb lists one record per CDR3 protein. The data contain roughly 80,000 distinct CDR3 sequences, roughly two thirds of them singletons. The CDR3 runs 15 residues. Germline V lookup: CDR1 SGHVS, CDR2 FQNEAQ. Deletions cut 4 bases from V and 1 base from J, with 13 bases between. The V gene is TRBV7-8, the J gene TRBJ1-1, with D perhaps TRBD1 (6 bases). The TCR sequence derives from a human donor with aplastic anemia. Sequenced material: sorted CD4+, CD8+, or CD8+CD57+ T cells (not recorded which) from PBMCs. The CDR3 nucleotides are TGTGCCAGCAGCTCCGAATACAGGGCGAACACTGAAGCTTTCTTT. It encodes CASSSEYRANTEAFF.